This T cell receptor (beta chain) is from a study of blood T cell repertoires in COVID-19. Study context: The samples span acute and convalescent COVID-19 from the United States, Italy and Spain. Sources were T cells, B-cell-depleted T cells, or PBMCs; the material itself was cDNA or gDNA.

TCRdb's table, derived via immunoSEQ multiplex PCR, lists solely in-frame clones and lacks some. The sample includes fewer than 350,000 clones, about 87% of them seen just once. The trim removed 5 bases at V and 12 bases at J, leaving 9 bases unmatched. Germline values: CDR1 LNHDA, CDR2 SQIVND (reference sequence). The CDR3 contains 12 residues. Sequenced sample: peripheral blood. The sequence derives from a man in his thirties or forties with COVID-19, enrolled during active disease. V gene TRBV19 combines with J gene TRBJ1-2; 7 bases map to TRBD1. CDR3 coding DNA: TGTGCCAGTAGTTACGAGGGGGCTGTTAACACCTTC. Translated: CASSYEGAVNTF.